The 20 T cell receptor beta chains below all came from one sample that was sequenced in a study of STAT5B mutations in CD4+ large granular lymphocyte leukemia. Sequencing was performed with immunoSEQ multiplex PCR; in TCRdb, only in-frame clones are kept and a portion is missing. The sample has 22,000 or so clones; 82% are singletons. The sequenced sample was CD4+ T cells from blood buffy coats. All receptors derive from a human donor in good health.

The V call is TRBV4-2, the J call TRBJ1-4; tentative D call: TRBD1 (5 bases). Deletions cut 1 base from V and 6 bases from J, with 15 bases between. This CDR3 contains 16 residues. Per germline, CDR1 LGHNA and CDR2 YNFKEQ. CDR3 nucleotide sequence: TGTGCCAGCAGCCAAGGGGGTAGGGGAGTTGATGAAAAACTGTTTTTT. Amino acid sequence: CASSQGGRGVDEKLFF.

CDR3 in amino acids: CASSQTPRVEETQYF. The CDR3 DNA follows: TGCGCCAGCAGCCAAACCCCGAGGGTTGAAGAGACCCAGTACTTC. The chain combines TRBV4-1 with TRBJ2-5, with D perhaps TRBD2 (5 bases). The V end was cut by 2 bases, the J end by 3 bases, with 13 bases between. The CDR3 runs to 15 residues. CDR1 and CDR2 (germline): MGHRA, YSYEKL.

The count of this clone is one. V gene TRBV7-2 combines with J gene TRBJ2-7, with D perhaps given as TRBD1 or TRBD2 (5 bases each). V shed 4 bases and J shed 2 bases, with 12 bases lying between them. CDR3 length: 14 amino acids. In germline, CDR1 is SGHTA, CDR2 FQGNSA. CDR3 amino acids: CASSWDEGPYEQYF. CDR3 nucleotide sequence: TGTGCCAGCAGCTGGGACGAAGGCCCCTACGAGCAGTACTTC.

The rearrangement joins TRBV6-1 to TRBJ1-1; 7 nucleotides agree with TRBD1. Germline lookup yields CDR1 MNHNS and CDR2 SASEGT. The CDR3 has 13 residues. V gave up 6 bases and J gave up 7 bases; unmatched junction bases: 8. CDR3 coding DNA: TGTGCCAGCAGGTGGGGGGACAGAGATGAAGCTTTCTTT. Encoded protein: CASRWGDRDEAFF.

This clone was seen only a few times. This chain links TRBV4-2 with TRBJ2-2; possible D gene TRBD2, 6 bases. V was clipped by 2 bases and J by 7 bases, with 14 bases between them. This CDR3 region has 15 residues. Germline V gene data show CDR1 as LGHNA and CDR2 as YNFKEQ. CDR3 region: CASSQNTGASGELFF. The DNA for the CDR3 is TGTGCCAGCAGCCAAAATACGGGAGCTAGCGGGGAGCTGTTTTTT.

This clone was detected only once. The J gene is TRBJ2-3, the V gene TRBV27; D possibly corresponds to TRBD2 (5 bases). The CDR3 sequence is 16 residues long. CDR1 is MNHEY, CDR2 SMNVEV, per germline (reference sequence). V was cut by 0 bases and J by 4 bases, with 14 bases left in between. In DNA form, the CDR3 reads TGTGCCAGCAGTTTATCGACGGTAGCAGCGGCAGATACGCAGTATTTT. It yields the protein CASSLSTVAAADTQYF.

This clone occurred once. This chain connects TRBV5-5 to TRBJ2-5; the D gene is possibly TRBD2 (6 bases). The CDR3 spans 14 residues. The V end lost 2 bases, the J end lost 1 base, and 9 bases lay between the germline ends. The germline V gene has CDR1 SGHKS and CDR2 YYEKEE (reference sequence). The CDR3 coding sequence is TGTGCCAGCAGCTTCGTGGGGGGCCAAGAGACCCAGTACTTC. Amino acid sequence: CASSFVGGQETQYF.

The genes are TRBV7-9 and TRBJ2-7; 11 bases agree with TRBD2. CDR1 is SEHNR and CDR2 is FQNEAQ in the germline V gene (reference sequence). The CDR3 runs 15 residues. Trimming removed 5 bases from V and 3 bases from J; junction bases left unmatched: 6. The CDR3 protein is CASSLGTSGIYEQYF. In DNA, the CDR3 is TGTGCCAGCAGCCTCGGGACTAGCGGTATCTACGAGCAGTACTTC.

This chain joins TRBV4-2 and TRBJ2-1; D is uncertain. Germline values: CDR1 LGHNA, CDR2 YNFKEQ. Trimming removed 0 bases at V and 4 bases at J, with 7 bases between. This CDR3 has 14 amino acids. CDR3 in amino acids: CASSQEGLYNEQFF. CDR3 coding DNA: TGTGCCAGCAGCCAAGAAGGGCTTTACAATGAGCAGTTCTTC.

Only one count was recorded for this clone. J is TRBJ2-1 and V is TRBV28; 10 bases line up with TRBD1. The ends lost 6 bases at V and 8 bases at J; junction bases unmatched: 13. The germline V gene has CDR1 MDHEN and CDR2 SYDVKM. The CDR3 consists of 16 residues. The CDR3 DNA is TGTGCCAGCAGCTATTCGGGCCGGGACAGGGGCCATGAGCAGTTCTTC. Amino acid sequence: CASSYSGRDRGHEQFF. The full variable domain, completed using reference TRBV28 and TRBJ2-1, is DVKVTQSSRYLVKRTGEKVFLECVQDMDHENMFWYRQDPGLGLRLIYFSYDVKMKEKGDIPEGYSVSREKKERFSLILESASTNQTSMYLCASSYSGRDRGHEQFFGPGTRLTVL.

This clone was observed a single time. The rearrangement joins TRBV7-9 to TRBJ2-2; D is possibly TRBD1 (6 bases). CDR1 and CDR2 (germline): SEHNR, FQNEAQ (reference sequence). Trimming left V 5 bases short and J 6 bases short, with 10 bases between. The CDR3 has 13 residues. The CDR3 DNA reads as TGTGCCAGCAGCCTAACAGGGCCCGGGGAGCTGTTTTTT. It codes for CASSLTGPGELFF. Full variable domain (rest looked up from reference TRBV7-9 and TRBJ2-2): DTGVSQNPRHKITKRGQNVTFRCDPISEHNRLYWYRQTLGQGPEFLTYFQNEAQLEKSRLLSDRFSAERPKGSFSTLEIQRTEQGDSAMYLCASSLTGPGELFFGEGSRLTVL.

The rearrangement uses TRBV18 and TRBJ1-2; D may be TRBD1 (5 bases). Per germline, CDR1 KGHSH and CDR2 LQKENI. The V gene lost 5 bases and the J gene lost 3 bases, with 10 bases spanning the gap. This CDR3 comprises 13 residues. Here the CDR3 reads CASSTGGDYGYTF. The CDR3 bases are TGTGCCAGCTCAACCGGGGGAGACTATGGCTACACCTTC.

This clone was counted between two and nine times. The rearrangement joins TRBV30 to TRBJ1-4; possible D gene TRBD1, 5 bases. The V gene lost 3 bases and the J gene lost 7 bases, with 15 bases spanning the gap. CDR1 and CDR2 from the germline V gene are GTSNPN and SVGIG (reference sequence). This CDR3 spans 14 amino acids. The CDR3 loop is CAWRAKGTGEKLFF. CDR3 bases: TGTGCCTGGAGGGCGAAGGGGACGGGTGAAAAACTGTTTTTT.

The V gene is TRBV11-2, the J gene TRBJ2-1, with D possibly being TRBD2 (5 bases). There are 14 residues in the CDR3. The germline CDR1 and CDR2 sequences are SGHAT and FQNNGV. Trimming removed 3 bases at V and 0 bases at J, with 6 bases between. CDR3 in DNA: TGTGCCAGCAGCTTCCGGGGCTCCTACAATGAGCAGTTCTTC. It yields the protein CASSFRGSYNEQFF.

This sequence joins TRBV7-2 and TRBJ1-4, with D perhaps assigned TRBD1 or TRBD2 (5 bases each). The J call could be wrong; TRBJ2-2 is a better fit for the DNA end. The CDR3 spans 16 residues. The germline CDR1 and CDR2 sequences are SGHTA and FQGNSA. This chain's CDR3 is CASSLGRDGLKRELFF. The CDR3, as DNA: TGTGCCAGCAGCTTGGGCCGGGACGGTTTGAAGAGGGAGCTGTTTTTT.

The genes are TRBV5-6 and TRBJ1-3, with unresolved D. The CDR3 contains 16 residues. CDR1 and CDR2 (germline): SGHDT, YYEEEE. The V gene lost 0 bases and the J gene lost 0 bases, with 10 bases spanning the gap. The CDR3 is CASSLGLGYSGNTIYF. In nucleotides, the CDR3 is TGTGCCAGCAGCTTGGGTTTAGGGTACTCTGGAAACACCATATATTTT. The whole variable domain, filled in from reference TRBV5-6 and TRBJ1-3, reads DAGVTQSPTHLIKTRGQQVTLRCSPKSGHDTVSWYQQALGQGPQFIFQYYEEEERQRGNFPDRFSGHQFPNYSSELNVNALLLGDSALYLCASSLGLGYSGNTIYFGEGSWLTVV.

CDR3 region: CASSYRLNTEAFF. As DNA, the CDR3 is TGTGCCAGCAGCTACAGGTTGAACACTGAAGCTTTCTTT. This chain joins TRBV7-2 and TRBJ1-1; D possibly corresponds to TRBD1 (5 bases). The length of the CDR3 is 13 residues. V lost 4 bases, J lost 0 bases, and 6 bases lay in between. Germline V gene lookup returns CDR1 SGHTA and CDR2 FQGNSA.

The chain recombines TRBV29-1 with TRBJ1-6; D remains unclear. CDR1 SQVTM and CDR2 ANQGSEA come from the germline V gene. The CDR3 consists of 13 residues. The V end lost 4 bases, the J end lost 10 bases, and 14 bases lay between the germline ends. CDR3 in DNA: TGCAGCGTTGGGGAAGGAGTAGGATCACCCCTCCACTTT. Residues: CSVGEGVGSPLHF.

The chain joins TRBV2 to TRBJ2-3; 8 bases map to TRBD2. V was pared by 4 bases and J by 2 bases, with 5 bases of the junction left unmatched. The V gene's germline CDR1 is SNHLY and CDR2 FYNNEI. The CDR3 is 15 residues long. The CDR3 loop reads CASSGLARNTDTQYF. CDR3 nucleotides: TGTGCCAGCAGTGGACTAGCGAGGAACACAGATACGCAGTATTTT.

There are a few counts of this clone. V usage is TRBV6-5 and J usage is TRBJ1-2; possible D gene TRBD1, 5 bases. V was cut by 0 bases and J by 6 bases, with 11 bases left in between. The germline CDR1 and CDR2 sequences are MNHEY and SVGAGI. The CDR3 consists of 14 residues. The CDR3 DNA reads TGTGCCAGCAGTTACTCGAGAGTGACAGATGGCTACACCTTC. It yields the protein CASSYSRVTDGYTF.